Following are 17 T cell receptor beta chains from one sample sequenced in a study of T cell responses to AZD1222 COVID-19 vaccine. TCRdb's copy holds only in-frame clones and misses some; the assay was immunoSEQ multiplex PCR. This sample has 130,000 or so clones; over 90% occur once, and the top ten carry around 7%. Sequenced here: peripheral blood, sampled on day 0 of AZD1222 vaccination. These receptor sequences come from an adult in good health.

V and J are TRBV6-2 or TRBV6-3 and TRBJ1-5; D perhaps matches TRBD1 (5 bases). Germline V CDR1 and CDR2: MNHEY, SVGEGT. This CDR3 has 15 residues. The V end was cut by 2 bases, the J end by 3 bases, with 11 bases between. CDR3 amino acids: CASSYTQGPNQPQHF. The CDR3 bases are TGTGCCAGCAGTTACACCCAGGGCCCCAATCAGCCCCAGCATTTT.

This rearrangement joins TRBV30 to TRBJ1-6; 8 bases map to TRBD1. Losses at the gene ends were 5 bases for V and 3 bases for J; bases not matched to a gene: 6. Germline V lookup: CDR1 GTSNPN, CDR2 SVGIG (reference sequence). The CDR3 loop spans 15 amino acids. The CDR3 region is CAWETGEFYNSPLHF. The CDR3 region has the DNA TGTGCCTGGGAGACAGGGGAATTCTATAATTCACCCCTCCACTTT. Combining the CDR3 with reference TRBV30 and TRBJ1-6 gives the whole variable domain SQTIHQWPATLVQPVGSPLSLECTVEGTSNPNLYWYRQAAGRGLQLLFYSVGIGQISSEVPQNLSASRPQDRQFILSSKKLLLSDSGFYLCAWETGEFYNSPLHFGNGTRLTVT.

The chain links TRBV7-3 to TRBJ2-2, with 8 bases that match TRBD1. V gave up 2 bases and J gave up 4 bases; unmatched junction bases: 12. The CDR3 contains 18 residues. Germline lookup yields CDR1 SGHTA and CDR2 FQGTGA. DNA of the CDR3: TGTGCCAGCAGCTTAGCAGGGGGCGGATTATCGGGCACCGGGGAGCTGTTTTTT. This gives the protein CASSLAGGGLSGTGELFF.

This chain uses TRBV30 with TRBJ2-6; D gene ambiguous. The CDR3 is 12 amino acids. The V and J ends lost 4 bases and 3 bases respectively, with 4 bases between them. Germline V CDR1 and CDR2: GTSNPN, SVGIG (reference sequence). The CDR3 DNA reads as TGTGCCTGGACTGTTGGGGCCAACGTCCTGACTTTC. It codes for CAWTVGANVLTF.

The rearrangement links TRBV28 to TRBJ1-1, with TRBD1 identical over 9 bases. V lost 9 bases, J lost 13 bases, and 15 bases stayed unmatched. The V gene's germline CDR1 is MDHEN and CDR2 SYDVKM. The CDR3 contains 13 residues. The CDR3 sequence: CASTSGTGRLGFF. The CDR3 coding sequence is TGTGCCAGTACTAGCGGGACAGGGCGCTTGGGTTTCTTT.

The CDR3 is CASSYAVGYGEGYTF. The DNA for the CDR3 is TGTGCCAGCAGTTACGCGGTCGGTTACGGGGAGGGCTACACCTTC. This rearrangement joins TRBV6-5 to TRBJ1-2; D not certain. There are 15 residues in the CDR3. V lost 2 bases and J 8 bases, leaving 18 bases between the germline ends. The germline CDR1 and CDR2 sequences are MNHEY and SVGAGI.

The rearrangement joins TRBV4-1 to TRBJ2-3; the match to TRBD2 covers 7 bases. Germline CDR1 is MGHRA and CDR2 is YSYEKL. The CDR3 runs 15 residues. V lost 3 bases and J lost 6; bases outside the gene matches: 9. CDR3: CASSQAGLVSDTQYF. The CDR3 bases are TGCGCCAGCAGCCAGGCCGGACTAGTTTCGGATACGCAGTATTTT.

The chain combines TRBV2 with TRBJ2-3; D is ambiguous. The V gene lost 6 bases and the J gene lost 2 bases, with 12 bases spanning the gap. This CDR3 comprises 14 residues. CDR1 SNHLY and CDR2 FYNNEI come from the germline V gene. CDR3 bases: TGTGCCAGCAGGTCAGGCGCCTTCACAGATACGCAGTATTTT. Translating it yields CASRSGAFTDTQYF.

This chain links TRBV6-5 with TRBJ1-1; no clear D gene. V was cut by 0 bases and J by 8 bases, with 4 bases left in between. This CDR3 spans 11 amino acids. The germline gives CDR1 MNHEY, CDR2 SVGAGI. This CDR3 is CASSYSREAFF. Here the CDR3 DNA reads TGTGCCAGCAGTTACTCCCGGGAAGCTTTCTTT.

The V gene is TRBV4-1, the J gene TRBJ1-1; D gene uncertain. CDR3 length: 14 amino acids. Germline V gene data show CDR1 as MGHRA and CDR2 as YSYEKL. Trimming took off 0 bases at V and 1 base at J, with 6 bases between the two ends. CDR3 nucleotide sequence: TGCGCCAGCAGCCAAGATCGGGGGAACACTGAAGCTTTCTTT. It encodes CASSQDRGNTEAFF.

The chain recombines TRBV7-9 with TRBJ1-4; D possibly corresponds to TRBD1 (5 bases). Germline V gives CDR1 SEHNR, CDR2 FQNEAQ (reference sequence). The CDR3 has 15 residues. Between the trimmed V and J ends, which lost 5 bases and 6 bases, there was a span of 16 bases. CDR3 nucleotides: TGTGCCAGCAGCCCTAGAGTCGGGGGGGATGAAAAACTGTTTTTT. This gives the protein CASSPRVGGDEKLFF.

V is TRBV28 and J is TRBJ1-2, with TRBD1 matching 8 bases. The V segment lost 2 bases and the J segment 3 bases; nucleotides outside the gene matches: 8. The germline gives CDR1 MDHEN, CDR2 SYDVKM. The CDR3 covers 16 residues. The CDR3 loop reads CASSLKGDRSHYGYTF. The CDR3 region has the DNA TGTGCCAGCAGTTTAAAGGGGGACAGGAGCCACTATGGCTACACCTTC.

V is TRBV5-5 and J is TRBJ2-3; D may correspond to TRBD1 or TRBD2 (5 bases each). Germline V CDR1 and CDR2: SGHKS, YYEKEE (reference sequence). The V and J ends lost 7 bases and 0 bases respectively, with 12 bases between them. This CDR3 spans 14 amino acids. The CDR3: CASGRGTSTDTQYF. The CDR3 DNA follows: TGTGCCAGCGGACGGGGCACTAGCACAGATACGCAGTATTTT.

The CDR3 loop is CASSQLPGAPGGNTIYF. CDR3 DNA: TGCGCCAGCAGCCAACTCCCGGGGGCGCCGGGAGGAAACACCATATATTTT. The chain recombines TRBV4-3 with TRBJ1-3, with D maybe TRBD1 (6 bases). The V end lost 2 bases, the J end lost 4 bases, and 18 bases lay between the germline ends. Germline loops: CDR1 LGHNA, CDR2 YSLEER. This CDR3 has 17 amino acids.

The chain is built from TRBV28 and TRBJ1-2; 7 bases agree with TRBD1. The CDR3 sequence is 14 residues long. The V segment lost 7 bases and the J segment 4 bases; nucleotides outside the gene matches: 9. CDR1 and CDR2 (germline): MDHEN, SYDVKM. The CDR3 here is CASNGDSGSYGYTF. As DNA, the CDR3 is TGTGCCAGCAACGGGGACAGTGGGAGCTATGGCTACACCTTC.

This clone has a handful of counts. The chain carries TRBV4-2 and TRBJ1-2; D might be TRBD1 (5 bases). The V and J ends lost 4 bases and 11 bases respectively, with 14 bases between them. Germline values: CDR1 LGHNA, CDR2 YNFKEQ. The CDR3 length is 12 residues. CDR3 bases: TGTGCCAGCAGCCCACCGGGGCCTATGTACACCTTC. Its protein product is CASSPPGPMYTF.

CDR3 region: CASSRSSSYTDTQYF. In DNA, the CDR3 is TGTGCCAGTAGTAGGTCTAGCAGTTACACAGATACGCAGTATTTT. The chain combines TRBV19 with TRBJ2-3; TRBD2 is a possible D gene (5 bases). Per germline, CDR1 LNHDA and CDR2 SQIVND (reference sequence). The CDR3 spans 15 residues. Trimming took off 4 bases at V and 2 bases at J, with 13 bases between the two ends.